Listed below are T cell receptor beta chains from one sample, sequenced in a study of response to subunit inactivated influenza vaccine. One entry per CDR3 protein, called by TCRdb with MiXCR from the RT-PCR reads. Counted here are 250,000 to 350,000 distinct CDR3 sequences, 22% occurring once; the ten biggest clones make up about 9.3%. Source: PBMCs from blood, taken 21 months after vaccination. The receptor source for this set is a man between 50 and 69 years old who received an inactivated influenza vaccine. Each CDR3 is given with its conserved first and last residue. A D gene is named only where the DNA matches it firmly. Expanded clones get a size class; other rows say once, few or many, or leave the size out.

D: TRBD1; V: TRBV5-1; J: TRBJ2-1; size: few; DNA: TGCGCCAGCAGCCCGGGACAGGTCTTGTACGCTGAGCAGTTCTTC; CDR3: CASSPGQVLYAEQFF
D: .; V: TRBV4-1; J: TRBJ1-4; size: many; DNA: TGCGCCAGCAGCCAAGATCTCCAGGGGAGGCAGGAAAAACTGTTTTTT; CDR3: CASSQDLQGRQEKLFF
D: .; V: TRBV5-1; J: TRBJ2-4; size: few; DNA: TGCGCCAGCAGTCCCATCCTGGGTTCATCAAGGTACTTC; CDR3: CASSPILGSSRYF
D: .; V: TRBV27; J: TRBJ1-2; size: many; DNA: TGTGCCAGCAGTTCCCAACAGCTCCTTAACTATGGCTACACCTTC; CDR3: CASSSQQLLNYGYTF
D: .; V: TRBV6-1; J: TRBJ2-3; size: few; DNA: TGTGCCAGCAGCGACCCTGTGGGAGATACGCAGTATTTT; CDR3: CASSDPVGDTQYF
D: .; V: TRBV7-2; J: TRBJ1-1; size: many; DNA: TGTGCCAGCAGCTTAGGCGGGGGGAACACTGAAGCTTTCTTT; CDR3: CASSLGGGNTEAFF
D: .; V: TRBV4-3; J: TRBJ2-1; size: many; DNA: TGCGCCAGCAGCCAAGAAAGACCCGATGAGCAGTTCTTC; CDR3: CASSQERPDEQFF
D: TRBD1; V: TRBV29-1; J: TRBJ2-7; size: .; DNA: TGCAGCGCGCAGGGACAGGGAGATTACGAGCAGTACTTC; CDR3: CSAQGQGDYEQYF
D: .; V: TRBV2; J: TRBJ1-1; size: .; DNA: TGTGCCAGCAGGGCTCTTGGGGGTTACGTCAACATGAACACTGAAGCTTTCTTT; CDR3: CASRALGGYVNMNTEAFF
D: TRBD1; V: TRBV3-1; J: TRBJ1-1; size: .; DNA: TGTGCCAGCAGCCAAGATGGGACAGGGGGAGCTTTCTTT; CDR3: CASSQDGTGGAFF
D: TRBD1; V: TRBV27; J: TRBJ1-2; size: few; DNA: TGTGCCAGCAGGGCCGCCGGGACAGGGGGCTCTTACTATGGCTACACCTTC; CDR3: CASRAAGTGGSYYGYTF
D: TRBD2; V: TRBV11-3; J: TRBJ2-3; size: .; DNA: TGTGCCAGCAGCCTCGGACTAGCGGGGGCGATAGATACGCAGTATTTT; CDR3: CASSLGLAGAIDTQYF
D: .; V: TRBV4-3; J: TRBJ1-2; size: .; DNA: TGCGCCAGCAGCCAAGGGGCAGACTATGGCTACACCTTC; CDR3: CASSQGADYGYTF
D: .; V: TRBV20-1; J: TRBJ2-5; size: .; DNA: TGCAGTGCTAGGAAAGACAGGCGGGGAGGAGAGACCCAGTACTTC; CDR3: CSARKDRRGGETQYF
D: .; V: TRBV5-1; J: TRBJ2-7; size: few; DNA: TGCGCCAGCAGATCCGGGACCCCGGCCAACTACGAGCAGTACTTC; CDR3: CASRSGTPANYEQYF
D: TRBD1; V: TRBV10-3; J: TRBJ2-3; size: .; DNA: TGTGCCATCAGACGGGACAGGGGTCTTCCAGATACGCAGTATTTT; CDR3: CAIRRDRGLPDTQYF
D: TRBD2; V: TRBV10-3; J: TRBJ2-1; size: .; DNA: TGTGCCATCAGTACTACTAGCGGGCTAAGCTCCTACAATGAGCAGTTCTTC; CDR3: CAISTTSGLSSYNEQFF
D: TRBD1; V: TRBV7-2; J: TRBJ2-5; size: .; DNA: TGTGCCAGCAGCTTCACGGGGACAGGGGCTCGGGAGACCCAGTACTTC; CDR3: CASSFTGTGARETQYF
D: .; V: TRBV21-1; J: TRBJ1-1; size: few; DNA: TGTGCCAGCAGCAAAGGTCCCTCAAACACTGAAGCTTTCTTT; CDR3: CASSKGPSNTEAFF
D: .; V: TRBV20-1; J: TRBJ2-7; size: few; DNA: TGCAGTGCTAGAGATCCGGATAATCCCTACGAGCAGTACTTC; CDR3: CSARDPDNPYEQYF
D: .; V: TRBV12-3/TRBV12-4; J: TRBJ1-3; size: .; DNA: TGTGCCAGCAGTTCCCGGGGCGGCGCTGGAAACACCATATATTTT; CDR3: CASSSRGGAGNTIYF
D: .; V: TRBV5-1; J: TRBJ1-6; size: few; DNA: TGCGCCAGCAGGTCTGGGGGTACCAGCTCCTATAATTCACCCCTCCACTTT; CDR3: CASRSGGTSSYNSPLHF
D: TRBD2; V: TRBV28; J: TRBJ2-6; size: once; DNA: TGTGCCAGCAACCTAGGGACTATCTCTGGGGCCAACGTCCTGACTTTC; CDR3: CASNLGTISGANVLTF
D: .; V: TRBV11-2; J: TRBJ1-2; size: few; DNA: TGTGCCAGCAACAGGGTCGGAAGGGGGTCCTATGGCTACACCTTC; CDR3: CASNRVGRGSYGYTF
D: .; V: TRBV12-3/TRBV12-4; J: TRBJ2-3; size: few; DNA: TGTGCCAGCAGTTTTAGGGGTTTGGGCACAGATACGCAGTATTTT; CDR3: CASSFRGLGTDTQYF
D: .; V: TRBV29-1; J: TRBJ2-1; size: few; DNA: TGCAGCGTTGATGGAGGGCGCCTCAATGAGCAGTTCTTC; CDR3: CSVDGGRLNEQFF
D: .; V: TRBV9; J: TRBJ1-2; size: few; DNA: TGTGCCAGCAGCCCACAGGGTTTAGGCTACACCTTC; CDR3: CASSPQGLGYTF
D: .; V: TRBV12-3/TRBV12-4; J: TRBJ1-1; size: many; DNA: TGTGCCAGCAGTTTAGCGCTCAGGGGCGGAACTGAAGCTTTCTTT; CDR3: CASSLALRGGTEAFF
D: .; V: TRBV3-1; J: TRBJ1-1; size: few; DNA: TGTGCCAGCAGCCCCTCCAGTATGAACACTGAAGCTTTCTTT; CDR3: CASSPSSMNTEAFF
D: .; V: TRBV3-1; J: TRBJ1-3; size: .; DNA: TGTGCCAGCAGCCAAGATTCCCATACTGGAAACACCATATATTTT; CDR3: CASSQDSHTGNTIYF
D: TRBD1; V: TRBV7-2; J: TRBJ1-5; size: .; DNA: TGTGCCAGCAGCCAGGACAGGGTGAGGCAGCCCCAGCATTTT; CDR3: CASSQDRVRQPQHF
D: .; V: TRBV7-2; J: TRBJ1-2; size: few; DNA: TGTGCCAGCAGCTCCCGACCGAACCTCTATGGCTACACCTTC; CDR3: CASSSRPNLYGYTF
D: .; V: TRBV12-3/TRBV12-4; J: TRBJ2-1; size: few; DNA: TGTGCCAGCAGCTCCCTCGGGGGCTACAATGAGCAGTTCTTC; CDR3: CASSSLGGYNEQFF
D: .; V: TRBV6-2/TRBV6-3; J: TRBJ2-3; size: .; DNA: TGTGCCAGCAGCCTTGACTGGAATACGCAGTATTTT; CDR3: CASSLDWNTQYF
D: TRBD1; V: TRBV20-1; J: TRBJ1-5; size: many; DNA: TGCAGTGCTAGACTCGGACAGGGCGGTCAGCCCCAGCATTTT; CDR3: CSARLGQGGQPQHF
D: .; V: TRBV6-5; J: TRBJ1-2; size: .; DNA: TGTGCCAGCAGTTATTTGCCCAGGAGCCCCTTCGGCTACACCTTC; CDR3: CASSYLPRSPFGYTF
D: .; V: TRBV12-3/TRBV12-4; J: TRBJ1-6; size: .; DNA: TGTGCCAGCAGTATATCGACAGGAGTTAATTCACCCCTCCACTTT; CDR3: CASSISTGVNSPLHF
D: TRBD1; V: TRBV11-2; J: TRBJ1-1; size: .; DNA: TGTGCCAGCAGCCGGGACAGCCTTCTCATGAACACTGAAGCTTTCTTT; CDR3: CASSRDSLLMNTEAFF
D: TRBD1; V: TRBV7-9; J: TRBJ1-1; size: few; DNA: TGTGCCAGCACTCAGGGGGGGGTGGCCGCTGAAGCTTTCTTT; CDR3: CASTQGGVAAEAFF
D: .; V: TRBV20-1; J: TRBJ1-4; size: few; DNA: TGCAGTGCGGGCGGACGGGGTCATGAAAAACTGTTTTTT; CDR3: CSAGGRGHEKLFF
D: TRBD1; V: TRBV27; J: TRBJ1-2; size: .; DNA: TGTGCCAGCAGTTTAAGGGGGACAGAACCCTATGGCTACACCTTC; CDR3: CASSLRGTEPYGYTF
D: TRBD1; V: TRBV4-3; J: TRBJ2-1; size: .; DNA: TGCGCCAGCAGCCAAATGACAGGGGGCTCCAATGAGCAGTTCTTC; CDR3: CASSQMTGGSNEQFF
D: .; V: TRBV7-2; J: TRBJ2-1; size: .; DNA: TGTGCCAGCAGCTTAGACAGTAGGTCCTACAATGAGCAGTTCTTC; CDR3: CASSLDSRSYNEQFF
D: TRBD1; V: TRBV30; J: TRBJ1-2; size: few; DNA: TGTGCCTTAGACAGGGGTTTTAACTATGGCTACACCTTC; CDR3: CALDRGFNYGYTF
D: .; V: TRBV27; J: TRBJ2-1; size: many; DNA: TGTGCCAGCAGTCCCCTGGACCACTATAACAATGAGCAGTTCTTC; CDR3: CASSPLDHYNNEQFF
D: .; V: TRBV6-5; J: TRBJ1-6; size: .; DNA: TGTGCCAGCAGTTACGGGGCCGGGACTCGGAATTCACCCCTCCACTTT; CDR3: CASSYGAGTRNSPLHF
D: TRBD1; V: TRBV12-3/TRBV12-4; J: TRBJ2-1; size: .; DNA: TGTGCCAGCAGCCCACGAGGGACAGCATACAATGAGCAGTTCTTC; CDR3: CASSPRGTAYNEQFF
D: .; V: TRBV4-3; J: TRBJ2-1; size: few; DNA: TGCGCCAGCAGCCAAGCCGGGTCCACTCACGATGAGCAGTTCTTC; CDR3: CASSQAGSTHDEQFF
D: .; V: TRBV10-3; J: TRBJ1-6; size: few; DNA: TGTGCCGCCTCGGGGGATATTAATTCACCCCTCCACTTT; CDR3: CAASGDINSPLHF
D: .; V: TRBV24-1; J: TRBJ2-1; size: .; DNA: TGTGCCACCAGTGATTCGGACGGTAGCTCCTACAATGAGCAGTTCTTC; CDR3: CATSDSDGSSYNEQFF
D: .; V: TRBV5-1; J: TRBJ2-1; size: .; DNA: TGCGCCAGCAGCTTAAGGGGAAGGGACAATGAGCAGTTCTTC; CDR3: CASSLRGRDNEQFF
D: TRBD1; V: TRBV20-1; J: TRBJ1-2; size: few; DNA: TGCAGTGCTAGTGCATCAGGGGGCGTATATGGCTACACCTTC; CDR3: CSASASGGVYGYTF
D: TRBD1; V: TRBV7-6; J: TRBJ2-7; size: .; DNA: TGTGCCAGCAGCTTAGGAGGACAGGGGGAATACGAGCAGTACTTC; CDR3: CASSLGGQGEYEQYF